The present entry profiles one TCR beta chain with its context. Profiling relied on immunoSEQ multiplex PCR, and the TCRdb table lists in-frame clones only, not all of them. The sample has 55,000 to 70,000 clones, about 90% seen once. The data belong to a study of T cell changes during pregnancy in multiple sclerosis. The CDR3 contains 14 residues. V lost 0 bases, J lost 4 bases, and 8 bases lay in between. Germline V gives CDR1 LGHNA, CDR2 YSLEER. This receptor was taken from a female donor in good health, enrolled as a control in a pregnancy study. V gene TRBV4-3 combines with J gene TRBJ2-3; D gene unclear. The sequencing used peripheral blood, collected in the third trimester of pregnancy. The CDR3 sequence is CASSQDLGADTQYF. In nucleotides, the CDR3 is TGCGCCAGCAGCCAAGATTTGGGCGCAGATACGCAGTATTTT.